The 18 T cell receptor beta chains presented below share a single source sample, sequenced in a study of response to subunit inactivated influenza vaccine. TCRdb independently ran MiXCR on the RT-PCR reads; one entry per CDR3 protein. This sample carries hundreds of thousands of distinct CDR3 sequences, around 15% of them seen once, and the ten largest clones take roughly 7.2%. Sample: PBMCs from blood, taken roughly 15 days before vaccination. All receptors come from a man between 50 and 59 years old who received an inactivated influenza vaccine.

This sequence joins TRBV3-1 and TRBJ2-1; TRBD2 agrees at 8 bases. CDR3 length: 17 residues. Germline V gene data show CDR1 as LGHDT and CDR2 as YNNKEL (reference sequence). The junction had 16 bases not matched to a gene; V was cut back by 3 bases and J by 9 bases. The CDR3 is CASSQDSGTRAKVEQFF. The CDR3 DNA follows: TGTGCCAGCAGCCAGGATTCCGGGACTAGAGCTAAAGTTGAGCAGTTCTTC.

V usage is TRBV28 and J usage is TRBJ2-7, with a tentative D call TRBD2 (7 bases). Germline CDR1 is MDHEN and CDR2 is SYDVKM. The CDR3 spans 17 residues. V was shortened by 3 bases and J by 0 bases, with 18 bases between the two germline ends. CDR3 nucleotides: TGTGCCAGCAGTTTTGGGAGCGGGACAACAGACTCCTACGAGCAGTACTTC. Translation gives CASSFGSGTTDSYEQYF.

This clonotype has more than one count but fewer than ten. The CDR3 reads CASSQEYREQETQYF. The CDR3 coding sequence is TGTGCCAGCAGCCAAGAATACAGAGAACAAGAGACCCAGTACTTC. V is TRBV4-2 and J is TRBJ2-5; D not resolved. The CDR3 contains 15 residues. V lost 0 bases to trimming and J lost 2 bases, with 10 bases between them. Germline CDR1 reads LGHNA; CDR2 reads YNFKEQ.

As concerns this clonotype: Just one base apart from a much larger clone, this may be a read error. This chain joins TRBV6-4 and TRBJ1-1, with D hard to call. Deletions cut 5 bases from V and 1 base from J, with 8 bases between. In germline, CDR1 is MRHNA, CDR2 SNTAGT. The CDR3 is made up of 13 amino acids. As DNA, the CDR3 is TGTGCCAGCAGTAGACGACAGAACACTGAAGCTTTCTTT. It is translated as CASSRRQNTEAFF.

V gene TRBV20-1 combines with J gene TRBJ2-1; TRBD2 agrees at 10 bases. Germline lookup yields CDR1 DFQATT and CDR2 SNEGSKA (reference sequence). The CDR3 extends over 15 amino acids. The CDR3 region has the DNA TGCAATGCCTCTAAACGGACTAGCGGTGGAAGCGAGCAGTTCTTC. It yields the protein CNASKRTSGGSEQFF.

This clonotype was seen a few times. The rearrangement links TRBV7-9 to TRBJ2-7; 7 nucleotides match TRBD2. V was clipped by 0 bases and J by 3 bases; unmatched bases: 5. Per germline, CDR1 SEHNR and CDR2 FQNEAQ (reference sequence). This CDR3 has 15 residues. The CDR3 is CASSLAAGEGYEQYF. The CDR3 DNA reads TGTGCCAGCAGCTTAGCTGCGGGGGAAGGCTACGAGCAGTACTTC. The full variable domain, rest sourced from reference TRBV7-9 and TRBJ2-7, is DTGVSQNPRHKITKRGQNVTFRCDPISEHNRLYWYRQTLGQGPEFLTYFQNEAQLEKSRLLSDRFSAERPKGSFSTLEIQRTEQGDSAMYLCASSLAAGEGYEQYFGPGTRLTVT.

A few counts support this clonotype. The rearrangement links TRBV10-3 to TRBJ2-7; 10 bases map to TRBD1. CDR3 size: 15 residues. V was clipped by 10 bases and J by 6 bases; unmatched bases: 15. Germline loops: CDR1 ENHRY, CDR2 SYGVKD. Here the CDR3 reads CATRSPEGTGVEQYF. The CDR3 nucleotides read TGTGCCACCCGATCTCCGGAGGGGACAGGGGTCGAGCAGTACTTC.

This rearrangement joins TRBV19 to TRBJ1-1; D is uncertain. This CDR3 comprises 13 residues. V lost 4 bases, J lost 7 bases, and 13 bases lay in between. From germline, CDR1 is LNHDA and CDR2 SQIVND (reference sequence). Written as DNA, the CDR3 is TGTGCCAGTAGTAGCGTGATGACCTATGAAGCTTTCTTT. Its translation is CASSSVMTYEAFF.

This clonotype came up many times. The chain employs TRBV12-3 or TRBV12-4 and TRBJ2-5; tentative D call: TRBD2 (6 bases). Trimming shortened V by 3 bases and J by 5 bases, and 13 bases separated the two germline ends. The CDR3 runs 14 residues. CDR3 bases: TGTGCCAGCAGTTTTTGGGGGGTTAGCGAGACCCAGTACTTC. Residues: CASSFWGVSETQYF.

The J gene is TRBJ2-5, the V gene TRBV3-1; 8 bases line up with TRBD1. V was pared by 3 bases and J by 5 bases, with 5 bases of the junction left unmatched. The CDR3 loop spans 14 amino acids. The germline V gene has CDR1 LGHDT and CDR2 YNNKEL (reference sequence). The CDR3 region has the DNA TGTGCCAGCAGCCAGGCAGGGGGCCGGGAGACCCAGTACTTC. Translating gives CASSQAGGRETQYF.

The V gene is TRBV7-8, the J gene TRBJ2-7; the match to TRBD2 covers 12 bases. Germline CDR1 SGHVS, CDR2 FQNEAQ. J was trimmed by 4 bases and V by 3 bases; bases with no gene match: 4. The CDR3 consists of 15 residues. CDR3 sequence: CASSFRTSGTYEQYF. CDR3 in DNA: TGTGCCAGCAGCTTTCGGACTAGCGGGACGTACGAGCAGTACTTC. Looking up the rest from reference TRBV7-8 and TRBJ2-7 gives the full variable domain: GAGVSQSPRYKVAKRGQDVALRCDPISGHVSLFWYQQALGQGPEFLTYFQNEAQLDKSGLPSDRFFAERPEGSVSTLKIQRTQQEDSAVYLCASSFRTSGTYEQYFGPGTRLTVT.

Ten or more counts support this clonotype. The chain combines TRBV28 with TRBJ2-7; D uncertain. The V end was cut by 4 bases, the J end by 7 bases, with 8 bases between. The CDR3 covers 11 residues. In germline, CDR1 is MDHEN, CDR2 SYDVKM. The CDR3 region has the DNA TGTGCCAGCAGTTCCCCCATGGAGCAGTACTTC. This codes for CASSSPMEQYF. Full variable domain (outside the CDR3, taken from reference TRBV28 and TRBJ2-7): DVKVTQSSRYLVKRTGEKVFLECVQDMDHENMFWYRQDPGLGLRLIYFSYDVKMKEKGDIPEGYSVSREKKERFSLILESASTNQTSMYLCASSSPMEQYFGPGTRLTVT.

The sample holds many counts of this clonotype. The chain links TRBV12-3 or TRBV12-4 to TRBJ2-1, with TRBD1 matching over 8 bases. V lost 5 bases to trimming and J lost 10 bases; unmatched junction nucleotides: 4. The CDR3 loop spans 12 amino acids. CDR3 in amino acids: CASSRTGNEQFF. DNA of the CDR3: TGTGCCAGCAGTCGGACAGGGAACGAGCAGTTCTTC.

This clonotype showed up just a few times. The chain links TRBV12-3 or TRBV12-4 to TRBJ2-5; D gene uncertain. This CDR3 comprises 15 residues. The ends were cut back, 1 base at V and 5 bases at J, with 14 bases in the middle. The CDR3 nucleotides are TGTGCCAGCAGTTTAGAGGCAACGAACCCTGAGACCCAGTACTTC. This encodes CASSLEATNPETQYF.

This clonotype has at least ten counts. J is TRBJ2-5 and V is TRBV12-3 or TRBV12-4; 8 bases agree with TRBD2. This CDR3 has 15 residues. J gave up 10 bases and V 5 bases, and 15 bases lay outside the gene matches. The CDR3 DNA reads TGTGCCAGCAGTCGCCATGGGGCGGGGGGCCGGTACCAGTACTTC. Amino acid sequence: CASSRHGAGGRYQYF.

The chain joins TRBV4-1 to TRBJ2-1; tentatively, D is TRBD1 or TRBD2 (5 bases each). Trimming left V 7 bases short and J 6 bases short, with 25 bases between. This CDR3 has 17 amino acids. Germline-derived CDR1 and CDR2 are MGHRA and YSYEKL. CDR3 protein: CASKVSGPRTDRNEQFF. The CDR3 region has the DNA TGCGCCAGCAAAGTCTCGGGACCCAGAACTGACCGCAATGAGCAGTTCTTC.

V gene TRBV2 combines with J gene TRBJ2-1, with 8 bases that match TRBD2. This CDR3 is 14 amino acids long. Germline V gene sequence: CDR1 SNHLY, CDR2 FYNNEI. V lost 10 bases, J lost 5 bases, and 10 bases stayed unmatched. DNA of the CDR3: TGTGCCACCCTTGACGGGAGGGGTGACAATGAGCAGTTCTTC. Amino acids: CATLDGRGDNEQFF.

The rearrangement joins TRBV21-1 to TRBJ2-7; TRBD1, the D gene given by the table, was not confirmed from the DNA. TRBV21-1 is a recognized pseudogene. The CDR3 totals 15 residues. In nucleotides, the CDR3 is TGTGCCAGCAGCAAAGATGACAGGGGGCCTAACGAGCAGTACTTC. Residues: CASSKDDRGPNEQYF.